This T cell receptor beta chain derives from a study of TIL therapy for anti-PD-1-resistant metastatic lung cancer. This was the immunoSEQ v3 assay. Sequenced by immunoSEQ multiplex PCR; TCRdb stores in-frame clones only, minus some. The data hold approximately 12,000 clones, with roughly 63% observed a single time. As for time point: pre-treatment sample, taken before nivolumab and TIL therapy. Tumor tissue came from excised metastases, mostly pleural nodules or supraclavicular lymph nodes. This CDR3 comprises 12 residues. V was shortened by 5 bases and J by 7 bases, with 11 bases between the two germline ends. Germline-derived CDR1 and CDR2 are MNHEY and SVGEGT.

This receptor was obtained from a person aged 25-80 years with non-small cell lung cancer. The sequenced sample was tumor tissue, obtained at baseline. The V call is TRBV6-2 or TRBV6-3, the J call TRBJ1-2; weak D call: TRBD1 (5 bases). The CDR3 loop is CASSLQEAGYTF. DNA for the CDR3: TGTGCCAGCAGTCTACAGGAGGCTGGCTACACCTTC.